Given below is one T cell receptor beta chain in context. The data were obtained in a study of control samples from healthy donors and cancer patients. The CDR3 is 13 amino acids. V lost 7 bases and J lost 2, with 9 bases in between. Germline-derived CDR1 and CDR2 are LNHDA and SQIVND (reference sequence). TCRdb keeps only in-frame clones here, not all; method: immunoSEQ multiplex PCR. The table shows 150,000 or so clones, with roughly 93% occurring only once. The sequence came from a man aged 18-30 years in good health. Material: blood. The genes are TRBV19 and TRBJ1-3; unclear D gene. CDR3 bases: TGTGCCAGTAATGACGGGCCTGGAAACACCATATATTTT. Translation gives CASNDGPGNTIYF. Looking up the rest from reference TRBV19 and TRBJ1-3 gives the full variable domain: DGGITQSPKYLFRKEGQNVTLSCEQNLNHDAMYWYRQDPGQGLRLIYYSQIVNDFQKGDIAEGYSVSREKKESFPLTVTSAQKNPTAFYLCASNDGPGNTIYFGEGSWLTVV.